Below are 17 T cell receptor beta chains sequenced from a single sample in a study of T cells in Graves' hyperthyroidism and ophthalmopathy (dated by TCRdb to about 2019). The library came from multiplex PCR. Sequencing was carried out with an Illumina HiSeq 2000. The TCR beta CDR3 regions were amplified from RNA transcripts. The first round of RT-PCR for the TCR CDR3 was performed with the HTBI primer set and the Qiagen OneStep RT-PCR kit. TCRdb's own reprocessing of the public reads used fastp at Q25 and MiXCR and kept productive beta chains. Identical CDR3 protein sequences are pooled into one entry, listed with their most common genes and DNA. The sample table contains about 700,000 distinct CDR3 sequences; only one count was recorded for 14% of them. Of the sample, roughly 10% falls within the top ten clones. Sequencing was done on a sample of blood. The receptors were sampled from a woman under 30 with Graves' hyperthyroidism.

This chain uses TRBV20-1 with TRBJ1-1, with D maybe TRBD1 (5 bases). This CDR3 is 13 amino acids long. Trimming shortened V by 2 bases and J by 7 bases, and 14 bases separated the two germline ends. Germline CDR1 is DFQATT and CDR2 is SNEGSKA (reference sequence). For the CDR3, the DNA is TGCAGTGCTAGAAAAGATACAGGAAGTGAAGCTTTCTTT. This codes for CSARKDTGSEAFF.

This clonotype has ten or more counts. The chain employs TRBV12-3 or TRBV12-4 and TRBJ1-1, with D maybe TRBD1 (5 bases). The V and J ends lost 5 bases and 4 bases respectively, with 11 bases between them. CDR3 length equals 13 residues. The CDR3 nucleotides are TGTGCCAGCAGTGCGGCAGGGATCACTGAAGCTTTCTTT. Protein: CASSAAGITEAFF.

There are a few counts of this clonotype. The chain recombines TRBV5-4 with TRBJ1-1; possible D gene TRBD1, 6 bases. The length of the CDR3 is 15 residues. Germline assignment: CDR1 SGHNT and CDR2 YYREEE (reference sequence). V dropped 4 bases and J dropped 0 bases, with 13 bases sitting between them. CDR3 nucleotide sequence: TGTGCCAGCAGCCCGAGACAGGAGGTGAACACTGAAGCTTTCTTT. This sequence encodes CASSPRQEVNTEAFF.

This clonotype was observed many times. CDR3 bases: TGCAGTGCTAGAGTTCCGATAGGAGACACTGAAGCTTTCTTT. Residues: CSARVPIGDTEAFF. V and J are TRBV20-1 and TRBJ1-1; D ambiguous. V was trimmed by 1 base and J by 3 bases, leaving 12 bases between them. The CDR3 is 14 residues long. Germline CDR1 DFQATT, CDR2 SNEGSKA (reference sequence).

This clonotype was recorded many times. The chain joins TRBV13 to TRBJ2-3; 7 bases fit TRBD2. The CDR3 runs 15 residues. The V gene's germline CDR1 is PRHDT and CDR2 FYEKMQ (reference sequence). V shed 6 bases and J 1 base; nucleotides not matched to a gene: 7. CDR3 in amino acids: CASRWGRAGTDTQYF. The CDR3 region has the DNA TGTGCCAGCAGGTGGGGGAGGGCCGGCACAGATACGCAGTATTTT.

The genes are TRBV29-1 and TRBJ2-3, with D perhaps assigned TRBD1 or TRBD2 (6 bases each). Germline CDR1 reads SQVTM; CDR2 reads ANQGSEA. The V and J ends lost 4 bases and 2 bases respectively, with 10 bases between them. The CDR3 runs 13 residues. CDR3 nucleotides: TGCAGCGTTGGTAGGGGGGACACAGATACGCAGTATTTT. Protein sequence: CSVGRGDTDTQYF.

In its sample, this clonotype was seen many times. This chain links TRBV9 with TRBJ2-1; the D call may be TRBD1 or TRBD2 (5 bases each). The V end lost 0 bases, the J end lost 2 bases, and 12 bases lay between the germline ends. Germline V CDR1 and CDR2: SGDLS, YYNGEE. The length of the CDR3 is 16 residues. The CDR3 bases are TGTGCCAGCAGCGTAGAGGGGCTGGGGGCCTACAATGAGCAGTTCTTC. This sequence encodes CASSVEGLGAYNEQFF.

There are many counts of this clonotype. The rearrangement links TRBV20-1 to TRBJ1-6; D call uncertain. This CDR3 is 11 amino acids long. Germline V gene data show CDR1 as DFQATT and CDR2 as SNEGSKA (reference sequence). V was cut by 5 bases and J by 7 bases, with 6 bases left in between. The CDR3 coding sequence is TGCAGTGCTGGTTTAAATTCACCCCTCCACTTT. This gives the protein CSAGLNSPLHF.

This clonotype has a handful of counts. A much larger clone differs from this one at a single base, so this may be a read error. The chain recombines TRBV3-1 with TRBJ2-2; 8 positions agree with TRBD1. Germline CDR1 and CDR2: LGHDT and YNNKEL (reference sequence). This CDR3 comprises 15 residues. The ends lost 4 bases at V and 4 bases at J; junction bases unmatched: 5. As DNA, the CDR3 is TGTGCCAGCAGCCGCCGGACAGGGAGCACCGGGGAGCTGTTTTTT. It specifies CASSRRTGSTGELFF.

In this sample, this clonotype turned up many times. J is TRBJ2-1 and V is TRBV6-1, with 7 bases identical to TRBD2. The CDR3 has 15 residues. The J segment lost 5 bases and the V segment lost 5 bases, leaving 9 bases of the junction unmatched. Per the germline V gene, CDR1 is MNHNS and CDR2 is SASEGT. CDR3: CASSYPGTNDNEQFF. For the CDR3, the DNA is TGTGCCAGCAGTTACCCCGGGACTAATGACAATGAGCAGTTCTTC.

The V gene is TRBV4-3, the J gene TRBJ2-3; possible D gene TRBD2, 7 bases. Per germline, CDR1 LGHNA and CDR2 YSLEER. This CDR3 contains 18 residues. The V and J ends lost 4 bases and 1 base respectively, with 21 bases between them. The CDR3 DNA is TGCGCCAGCAGCCCGGGGGCAGGCGGGAGAGTCGGCACAGATACGCAGTATTTT. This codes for CASSPGAGGRVGTDTQYF.

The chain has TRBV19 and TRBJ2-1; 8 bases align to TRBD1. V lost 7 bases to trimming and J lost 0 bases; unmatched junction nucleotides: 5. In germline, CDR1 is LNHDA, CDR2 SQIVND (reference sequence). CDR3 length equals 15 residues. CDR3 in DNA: TGTGCCAGTATGTCAACAGGGGGCTCCTACAATGAGCAGTTCTTC. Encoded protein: CASMSTGGSYNEQFF.

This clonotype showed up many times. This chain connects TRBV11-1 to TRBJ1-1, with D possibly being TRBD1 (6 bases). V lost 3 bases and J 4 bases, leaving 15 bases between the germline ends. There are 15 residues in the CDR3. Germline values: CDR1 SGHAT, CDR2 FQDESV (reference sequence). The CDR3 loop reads CASSFKTGWITEAFF. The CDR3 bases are TGTGCCAGCAGCTTCAAGACAGGATGGATCACTGAAGCTTTCTTT.

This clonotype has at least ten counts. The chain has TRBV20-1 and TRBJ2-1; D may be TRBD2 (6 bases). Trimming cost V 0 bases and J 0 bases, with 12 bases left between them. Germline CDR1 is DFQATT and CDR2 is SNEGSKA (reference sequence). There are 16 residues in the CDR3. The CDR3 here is CSARDLWEDSYNEQFF. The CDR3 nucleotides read TGCAGTGCTAGAGATTTGTGGGAGGACTCCTACAATGAGCAGTTCTTC.

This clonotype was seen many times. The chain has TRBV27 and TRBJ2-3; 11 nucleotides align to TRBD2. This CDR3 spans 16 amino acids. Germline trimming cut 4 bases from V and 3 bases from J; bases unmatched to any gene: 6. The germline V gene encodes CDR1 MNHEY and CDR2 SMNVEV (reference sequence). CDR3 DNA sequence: TGTGCCAGCAGTTCGCGCAGGACTAGCGGGACAGATACGCAGTATTTT. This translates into CASSSRRTSGTDTQYF.

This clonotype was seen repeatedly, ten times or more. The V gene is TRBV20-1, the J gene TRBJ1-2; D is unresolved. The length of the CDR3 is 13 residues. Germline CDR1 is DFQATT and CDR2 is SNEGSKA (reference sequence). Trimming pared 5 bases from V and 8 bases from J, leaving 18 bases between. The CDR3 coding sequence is TGCAGTGCTGTCCCGGGCCTGGGAAGCGGCTACACCTTC. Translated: CSAVPGLGSGYTF.

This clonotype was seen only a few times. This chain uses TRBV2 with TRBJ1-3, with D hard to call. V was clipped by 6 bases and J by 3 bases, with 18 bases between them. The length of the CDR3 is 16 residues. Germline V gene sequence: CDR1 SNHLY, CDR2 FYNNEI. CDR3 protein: CASSARGTGRGNTIYF. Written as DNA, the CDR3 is TGTGCCAGCAGCGCCCGGGGAACTGGGCGTGGAAACACCATATATTTT.